This T cell receptor beta chain was identified in a study of blood T cell repertoires in COVID-19. Overall study: There were acute and convalescent COVID-19 samples, and they came from the United States, Italy and Spain. T cells, B-cell-depleted T cells, or PBMCs provided the cDNA or gDNA that served as material.

Between the trimmed V and J ends, which lost 5 bases and 5 bases, there was a span of 15 bases. Germline CDR1 reads MDHEN; CDR2 reads SYDVKM. This CDR3 has 14 residues. Profiled with immunoSEQ multiplex PCR; TCRdb holds only in-frame clones, not every one. The table has about 76,000 clones, 88% seen once; the top ten hold roughly 6%. The V gene is TRBV28, the J gene TRBJ1-1; no clear D. The clonotype originates from a man aged 50 or older with active COVID-19. The sample consisted of peripheral blood. The CDR3 nucleotides read TGTGCCAGCAGTCCGACGGGGATGGGTACTGAAGCTTTCTTT. Translating it yields CASSPTGMGTEAFF.